A selection of T cell receptor beta chains follows, all from one sample in a study of shared clonotypes between healthy human individuals. Data came from immunoSEQ multiplex PCR; TCRdb stores just in-frame clones and leaves some out. The sample carries roughly 1,500,000 clones, 98% recorded once. Sequencing input: naive CD4+ T cells sorted from blood. Receptors were obtained from a man in his thirties or forties in good health. Each CDR3 is given with its conserved first and last residue. The D gene is left open where the match is weak. The listing skips clone size in some rows; elsewhere it reads once, few, many or a size class.

>.|.|TRBV29-1|14|TRBJ1-4
TGCAGCGTTGGTATTACAGGGATTAATGAAAAACTGTTTTTT
CSVGITGINEKLFF
>.|.|TRBV2|14|TRBJ2-7
TGTGCCAGCAGTTCCGGGACATACACTTACGAGCAGTACTTC
CASSSGTYTYEQYF
>.|TRBD1|TRBV6-5|15|TRBJ1-3
TGTGCCAGCAGCCCCCGGACAGGGTGGACAAACACCATATATTTT
CASSPRTGWTNTIYF
>.|.|TRBV11-1|12|TRBJ2-7
TGTGCCAGCAGCTTTGGGGTGGGGGAGCAGTACTTC
CASSFGVGEQYF
>.|.|TRBV15|17|TRBJ2-4
TGTGCCACCAGCAGAGATCTGGCCGGGCAGGGGGGAGACATTCAGTACTTC
CATSRDLAGQGGDIQYF
>.|TRBD2|TRBV10-3|15|TRBJ2-7
TGTGCCATCAGCCTTGGGGGGGGTAAAGCGTTCGAGCAGTACTTC
CAISLGGGKAFEQYF
>.|.|TRBV5-1|12|TRBJ1-1
TGCGCCAGCAGGGGCGACAGCACTGAAGCTTTCTTT
CASRGDSTEAFF
>.|.|TRBV10-3|14|TRBJ2-7
TGTGCCATCAAAGCTGAGAGGACACCCTACGAGCAGTACTTC
CAIKAERTPYEQYF
>.|.|TRBV10-3|12|TRBJ1-1
TGTGCCATCGGGCGTACGAACACTGAAGCTTTCTTT
CAIGRTNTEAFF
>.|TRBD2|TRBV7-9|18|TRBJ2-1
TGTGCCAGCAGCTTACCAATCGGACTAGCGGGAGGTAGGGATGAGCAGTTCTTC
CASSLPIGLAGGRDEQFF
>once|TRBD1|TRBV7-9|15|TRBJ1-2
TGTGCCAGCAATCGGGACAGGGGGTCGGACTATGGCTACACCTTC
CASNRDRGSDYGYTF
>.|TRBD2|TRBV9|15|TRBJ2-1
TGTGCCAGCAGCTTAACTGCGGGACTAGCTGGTGAGCAGTTCTTC
CASSLTAGLAGEQFF
>.|TRBD2|TRBV13|14|TRBJ2-7
TGTGCCAGCGCCGGGACTAGCTTCTCCTACGAGCAGTACTTC
CASAGTSFSYEQYF
>.|TRBD2|TRBV15|18|TRBJ2-3
TGTGCCACCAGCAGGGGACTAGTAGAAGCCCCCCTGAAATATACGCAGTATTTT
CATSRGLVEAPLKYTQYF
>.|TRBD1|TRBV5-5|13|TRBJ2-7
TGTGCCAGCCGGGACAGGCTGGGCTACGAGCAGTACTTC
CASRDRLGYEQYF
>.|TRBD2|TRBV4-3|12|TRBJ2-7
TGCGCCAGCAGCCAAGATGAACGGGAGGTCCTCTTC
CASSQDEREVLF
>once|.|TRBV28|12|TRBJ2-1
TGTGCCAGCAGTTTAATTGGGAATGAGCAGTTCTTC
CASSLIGNEQFF
>.|TRBD1|TRBV28|12|TRBJ1-2
TGTGCCAGCAGGACAGGGCCGGCAGGCTACACCTTC
CASRTGPAGYTF
>once|.|TRBV7-8|15|TRBJ1-2
TGTGCCAGCAGCTTGGGACGGCTGTCTAACTATGGCTACACCTTC
CASSLGRLSNYGYTF
>.|.|TRBV11-2|12|TRBJ2-7
TGTGCCAGCAGCTCCGCCTCCTACGAGCAGTACTTC
CASSSASYEQYF
>.|.|TRBV5-1|13|TRBJ2-1
TGCGCCAGCAGCTTGCGTCGGGACAATGAGCAGTTCTTC
CASSLRRDNEQFF
>.|TRBD1|TRBV5-8|12|TRBJ1-1
TGTGCCAGCAGCCAAGACAGGGATGAAGCTTTCTTT
CASSQDRDEAFF
>.|.|TRBV15|15|TRBJ1-5
TGTGCCACCAGCAGAGACCCTTTAGGTGATCAGCCCCAGCATTTT
CATSRDPLGDQPQHF
>.|TRBD2|TRBV7-9|16|TRBJ2-7
TGTGCCAGCACCCTTACGTTAGCGGGAGGAGCTTACGAGCAGTACTTC
CASTLTLAGGAYEQYF
>.|TRBD2|TRBV18|16|TRBJ2-1
TGTGCCAGCTCACCTCAGCGGGGGAGCTCCTACAATGAGCAGTTCTTC
CASSPQRGSSYNEQFF
>.|TRBD2|TRBV30|14|TRBJ2-7
TGTGCCTGGAGTCAAGTAGCGGGAATTTACGAGCAGTACTTC
CAWSQVAGIYEQYF
>.|TRBD2|TRBV5-1|14|TRBJ2-7
TGCGCCAGCAGCTTTGTAGCGGGAGACGACGAGCAGTACTTC
CASSFVAGDDEQYF
>.|TRBD1|TRBV5-4|14|TRBJ1-1
TGTGCCAGCAGCCCAAGGGGGCATGGCACTGAAGCTTTCTTT
CASSPRGHGTEAFF
>.|.|TRBV29-1|16|TRBJ2-2
TGCAGCGTTGTTGGCCGATCCGATCAGGACACCGGGGAGCTGTTTTTT
CSVVGRSDQDTGELFF
>once|.|TRBV10-3|15|TRBJ1-1
TGTGCCATCAGTGTTACCTTAGGGTGGGACACTGAAGCTTTCTTT
CAISVTLGWDTEAFF
>.|TRBD1|TRBV10-1|13|TRBJ1-5
TGCGCCAGCAGTACAGGGGTTAATCAGCCCCAGCATTTT
CASSTGVNQPQHF
>once|.|TRBV18|13|TRBJ2-7
TGTGCCAGCTCACCGGAGGTGTCCTACGAACAGTACTTC
CASSPEVSYEQYF
>.|TRBD2|TRBV5-1|13|TRBJ2-7
TGCGCCAGCAGAAGAGCGGGAGGCTACGAGCAGTACTTC
CASRRAGGYEQYF
>.|.|TRBV29-1|15|TRBJ1-5
TGCAGCGTTGCCACCGGGGGTTATAGCAATCAGCCCCAGCATTTT
CSVATGGYSNQPQHF
>few|.|TRBV7-9|12|TRBJ2-1
TGTGCCAGCAGCTCCCGATGGAGTGAGCAGTTCTTC
CASSSRWSEQFF
>.|TRBD2|TRBV28|14|TRBJ2-2
TGTGCCAGCAGTTCCGGACTAGTTACCGGGGAGCTGTTTTTT
CASSSGLVTGELFF
>.|.|TRBV2|13|TRBJ1-2
TGTGCCAGCAGTCGGGAGGGGCTTACGGGCTACACCTTC
CASSREGLTGYTF
>.|.|TRBV11-2|16|TRBJ2-1
TGTGCCAGCAGCTTAGTTTGGACCGGCAACGACAATGAGCAGTTCTTC
CASSLVWTGNDNEQFF
>.|TRBD1|TRBV6-4|14|TRBJ2-7
TGTGCCAGCAGCCGGGACAGGGGACCCTTTGAGCAGTACTTC
CASSRDRGPFEQYF
>.|.|TRBV5-4|18|TRBJ2-7
TGTGCCAGCAGCTTGTTTCAGGGAGGTAGAGTTGGCTCCTACGAGCAGTACTTC
CASSLFQGGRVGSYEQYF
>.|.|TRBV6-5|13|TRBJ2-1
TGTGCCAGCAGTCACGACAACTACAATGAGCAGTTCTTC
CASSHDNYNEQFF
>.|.|TRBV11-2|18|TRBJ2-3
TGTGCCAGCAGCTTAACCTTCCAGGGTGGAACGTTGAGCCATACGCAGTATTTT
CASSLTFQGGTLSHTQYF
>.|.|TRBV9|15|TRBJ1-2
TGTGCCAGCAGCGTAGAGCCTGCCGTGCCCTATGGCTACACCTTC
CASSVEPAVPYGYTF
>.|.|TRBV28|13|TRBJ2-5
TGTGCCAGCAATCGGGACCGCCAAGAGACCCAGTACTTC
CASNRDRQETQYF
>.|.|TRBV7-6|16|TRBJ2-3
TGTGCCAGCAGCTTACTGACTAGTCACGGTGCAGATACGCAGTATTTT
CASSLLTSHGADTQYF
>.|.|TRBV5-6|15|TRBJ2-5
TGTGCCAGCAGCGGGAACAGGGATGTGTGGGAGACCCAGTACTTC
CASSGNRDVWETQYF
>.|.|TRBV6-1|13|TRBJ2-7
TGTGCCAGCAGGTCAGCCTACCACCGGGAGCAGTACTTC
CASRSAYHREQYF
>.|.|TRBV5-1|13|TRBJ2-3
TGCGCCAGCAGCTTGGTTGCGGCGGATACGCAGTATTTT
CASSLVAADTQYF
>.|.|TRBV18|16|TRBJ1-1
TGTGCCAGCTCACCACTTGAATGGTTTTTGAACACTGAAGCTTTCTTT
CASSPLEWFLNTEAFF
>once|TRBD2|TRBV5-1|15|TRBJ2-7
TGCGCCAGCAGCTTGGCCCAGCGGGAGTTCTACGAGCAGTACTTC
CASSLAQREFYEQYF
>.|TRBD1|TRBV7-2|14|TRBJ2-7
TGTGCCAGCAGCTTAGTGGGACAGTTCTACGAGCAGTACTTC
CASSLVGQFYEQYF
>.|.|TRBV2|13|TRBJ1-4
TGTGCCAGCATCTTTCAAAGAGATGAAAAACTGTTTTTT
CASIFQRDEKLFF
>.|TRBD2|TRBV27|15|TRBJ2-1
TGTGCCAGCAGTTTATACGGGAGGGACTACAATGAGCAGTTCTTC
CASSLYGRDYNEQFF
>.|.|TRBV27|17|TRBJ2-7
TGTGCCAGCAGTTTAATGGCCCCTGGGGGGAGGTCCTACGAGCAGTACTTC
CASSLMAPGGRSYEQYF
>.|.|TRBV6-1|14|TRBJ1-2
TGTGCCAGCAGTGAACCCAGCCGATTAGATGGCTACACCTTC
CASSEPSRLDGYTF
>.|TRBD2|TRBV5-1|15|TRBJ2-1
TGCGCCAGCAGCCGAAGCGGGGCGGCGTACAATGAGCAGTTCTTC
CASSRSGAAYNEQFF
>.|.|TRBV2|14|TRBJ2-3
TGTGCCAGCAGGGCTAGCGCTAGCACAGATACGCAGTATTTT
CASRASASTDTQYF